The 10 T cell receptor beta chains listed next were all sequenced from one sample in a study of T cell responses to AZD1222 COVID-19 vaccine. Repertoires were generated with immunoSEQ multiplex PCR, while TCRdb's copy carries only in-frame clones and drops some. The data hold 100,000 to 150,000 clones, with 70% to 85% observed a single time. The material was peripheral blood, obtained on day 0 of AZD1222 vaccination. These receptors all stem from an adult in good health.

V and J are TRBV21-1 and TRBJ2-5; the table gives TRBD1 as D, unverified against the DNA. TRBV21-1 is recorded as a pseudogene. The CDR3 length is 15 residues. The DNA of the CDR3 is TGTGCCAGCAGCTCCCCCGGGACAAGACAAGAGACCCAGTACTTC. This gives the protein CASSSPGTRQETQYF.

J is TRBJ1-1 and V is TRBV5-1; weak D call: TRBD1 (5 bases). V was clipped by 0 bases and J by 8 bases, with 14 bases between them. Germline lookup yields CDR1 SGHRS and CDR2 YFSETQ. The CDR3 is made up of 14 amino acids. The CDR3 loop is CASSLARGVKEAFF. DNA of the CDR3: TGCGCCAGCAGCTTGGCCCGGGGGGTTAAAGAAGCTTTCTTT.

The chain employs TRBV7-3 and TRBJ2-7, with 8 nucleotides matching TRBD2. CDR3 length: 16 residues. V was clipped by 0 bases and J by 3 bases; unmatched bases: 7. The germline V gene encodes CDR1 SGHTA and CDR2 FQGTGA. Here the CDR3 reads CASSLTPGGGIYEQYF. Written as DNA, the CDR3 is TGTGCCAGCAGCTTAACACCCGGGGGGGGAATCTACGAGCAGTACTTC.

The V gene is TRBV6-5, the J gene TRBJ1-2; tentatively, D is TRBD1 (5 bases). V was trimmed by 0 bases and J by 7 bases, leaving 15 bases between them. The CDR3 extends over 15 amino acids. CDR1 is MNHEY, CDR2 SVGAGI, per germline. The chain's CDR3 is CASSYSGREVPGYTF. The CDR3 DNA follows: TGTGCCAGCAGTTACTCGGGCAGGGAGGTCCCTGGCTACACCTTC.

V and J are TRBV6-4 and TRBJ1-5; D is ambiguous. V was shortened by 2 bases and J by 3 bases, with 5 bases between the two germline ends. CDR3 size: 13 residues. The germline CDR1 and CDR2 sequences are MRHNA and SNTAGT. CDR3 in DNA: TGTGCCAGCAGTGACAACTCCAATCAGCCCCAGCATTTT. Encoded protein: CASSDNSNQPQHF.

The J gene is TRBJ1-2, the V gene TRBV28; TRBD1 agrees at 10 bases. V lost 4 bases to trimming and J lost 3 bases; unmatched junction nucleotides: 8. The CDR3 is 16 residues long. Germline V lookup: CDR1 MDHEN, CDR2 SYDVKM. CDR3 coding DNA: TGTGCCAGCAGTTCTACCGGGACAGGGGACGACTATGGCTACACCTTC. Its protein product is CASSSTGTGDDYGYTF.

The chain joins TRBV20-1 to TRBJ2-4; no definite D call. CDR1 is DFQATT, CDR2 SNEGSKA, per germline (reference sequence). Trimming cost V 6 bases and J 5 bases, with 8 bases left between them. The CDR3 has 11 amino acids. CDR3 protein: CSALGENIQYF. CDR3 coding DNA: TGCAGTGCGCTAGGAGAAAACATTCAGTACTTC.

The rearrangement uses TRBV4-2 and TRBJ1-2, with 7 bases aligning to TRBD1. Trimming cost V 1 base and J 6 bases; bases outside gene matches: 5. Germline V gene lookup returns CDR1 LGHNA and CDR2 YNFKEQ. This CDR3 spans 14 amino acids. CDR3 in amino acids: CASSQVRQGDGYTF. CDR3 DNA sequence: TGTGCCAGCAGCCAAGTAAGGCAGGGGGATGGCTACACCTTC.

This chain links TRBV4-1 with TRBJ1-1, with D uncertain. Trimming shortened V by 1 base and J by 0 bases, and 9 bases separated the two germline ends. Germline lookup yields CDR1 MGHRA and CDR2 YSYEKL. This CDR3 is 15 amino acids long. The CDR3 sequence is CASSQALMVNTEAFF. The CDR3 DNA is TGCGCCAGCAGCCAAGCTCTCATGGTGAACACTGAAGCTTTCTTT.

This clone came up a few times. V is TRBV4-3 and J is TRBJ2-2; 13 bases are shared with TRBD2. Trimming took 1 base from V and 1 from J; bases not matched to a gene: 6. Germline V lookup: CDR1 LGHNA, CDR2 YSLEER. The CDR3 extends over 19 amino acids. The CDR3 nucleotides read TGCGCCAGCAGCCAAGCCGGGACTAGCGGGGACCTGAACACCGGGGAGCTGTTTTTT. Its translation is CASSQAGTSGDLNTGELFF.